The clone carrying this T cell receptor (beta chain) was counted a few times. Its antigen remains unknown. This sample was included in a study of early T cells in non-severe SARS-CoV-2 infection. As for the study in general: Sequencing of unsorted whole blood was done on bulk RNA, leaving chains unpaired. Study-wide findings and caveats: Clonotype matching in VDJdb favored anti-spike CD8 responses and did not capture private and CD4 specificities.

Unique molecular identifiers were added to individual cDNA molecules. MiXCR, run by TCRdb on the 5' RACE reads, gives a single entry per CDR3 protein. The sample comprises 45,000 to 65,000 distinct CDR3 sequences, around 12% of which are singletons, and 2% to 3% rests with the top ten. This CDR3 comprises 16 residues. Losses at the gene ends were 7 bases for V and 3 bases for J; bases not matched to a gene: 13. From germline, CDR1 is SGHRS and CDR2 YFSETQ. The chain links TRBV5-1 to TRBJ2-3; 8 bases are shared with TRBD2. The receptor's source is an adult who was a healthcare worker with PCR-confirmed SARS-CoV-2 infection or an uninfected control (not recorded which). The sequencing used whole blood, collected at baseline. The CDR3: CASSRHTSGTTDTQYF. DNA for the CDR3: TGCGCCAGCTCCCGTCACACTAGCGGAACAACAGATACGCAGTATTTT.